Here is one T cell receptor (beta chain) with its context. Its antigen is currently unknown. This specimen comes from a study of CD4 T cells in relation to SARS-CoV-2 and coronaviruses. Study-level background: ViraFEST: approximately eleven-day antigen culture of PBMCs, then TCR beta CDR3 sequencing. The study, taken as a whole, reports: SARS-CoV-2-driven expansion was significantly weaker in crossreactive than monoreactive clones. Around 62% of donors had memory CD4+ clonotypes crossrecognizing SARS-CoV-2 and common cold coronavirus spike.

Sequencing was performed with immunoSEQ multiplex PCR; in TCRdb, only in-frame clones are kept and a portion is missing. The sample contains 25,000 to 30,000 clones, over 60% of which appear only once. Before the COVID-19 pandemic, during about 2011-2019, CD4+ T cells were taken from unexposed donors. CD4+ T cells were isolated from the cells after 10 days of culture. The germline V gene encodes CDR1 SNHLY and CDR2 FYNNEI. The CDR3 extends over 14 amino acids. J was trimmed by 0 bases and V by 5 bases; bases with no gene match: 4. The receptor comes from a human donor in good health. This sequence joins TRBV2 and TRBJ2-7; 7 nucleotides align to TRBD2. The sample comprised CD4+ T cells from PBMCs, cultured in vitro. In DNA form, the CDR3 reads TGTGCCAGCAGTAGTACTAGCGCCTCCTACGAGCAGTACTTC. It translates to CASSSTSASYEQYF.